This T cell receptor (beta chain) is from a study of cytomegalovirus exposure and HLA in healthy donors. The overall study: The platform used for the roughly 130 validation repertoires matched that of the approximately 640 first-cohort repertoires, a later analysis reported.

The study, taken as a whole, reports: The finding came from a later analysis; first-cohort TCR clusters tended to co-occur in the roughly 110 validation repertoires. Most TCR sequences showed up rarely, but some public TCRs showed up in many donors. The listing of 150 to 200 TCR beta chains classed them as cytomegalovirus-associated.

The germline CDR1 and CDR2 sequences are SGHVS and FQNEAQ. The germline V and J ends were trimmed by 4 bases and 0 bases, with 10 bases remaining between them. The CDR3 is made up of 15 amino acids. The sample holds a few counts of this clone. Its antigen is unidentified. The assay was immunoSEQ multiplex PCR, and TCRdb's table has in-frame clones only and misses some. The top ten clones hold roughly 9% of a sample with approximately 150,000 clones, 85% to 90% of them seen once. The origin of this receptor is a man aged 18 to 35 in good health and CMV-seropositive. This chain uses TRBV7-8 with TRBJ1-5, with D possibly matching TRBD1 (6 bases). Sequencing was carried out using PBMCs. CDR3 coding DNA: TGTGCCAGCAGCTCCACAGGGAATAGCAATCAGCCCCAGCATTTT. It specifies CASSSTGNSNQPQHF.